A single TCR beta chain is shown here with its context. This CDR3 has 18 amino acids. V was pared by 4 bases and J by 1 base, with 6 bases of the junction left unmatched. Germline V gives CDR1 SGHNT, CDR2 YYREEE (reference sequence). Samples underwent the assay at deep level. Profiled with immunoSEQ multiplex PCR; TCRdb holds only in-frame clones, not every one. Here the sample spans a few million clones, around 90% being singletons. This sample was included in a study of shared clonotypes between healthy human individuals. This TCR was sampled from a man aged 18 to 35 in good health. The genes are TRBV5-4 and TRBJ2-4; 15 bases agree with TRBD2. Input material: naive CD4+ T cells sorted from blood. The sample's subset: CD45RA+ positively selected. The CDR3 loop is CASSGGLAGGAAKNIQYF. The CDR3 DNA sequence: TGTGCCAGCAGCGGGGGACTAGCGGGAGGAGCGGCCAAAAACATTCAGTACTTC.